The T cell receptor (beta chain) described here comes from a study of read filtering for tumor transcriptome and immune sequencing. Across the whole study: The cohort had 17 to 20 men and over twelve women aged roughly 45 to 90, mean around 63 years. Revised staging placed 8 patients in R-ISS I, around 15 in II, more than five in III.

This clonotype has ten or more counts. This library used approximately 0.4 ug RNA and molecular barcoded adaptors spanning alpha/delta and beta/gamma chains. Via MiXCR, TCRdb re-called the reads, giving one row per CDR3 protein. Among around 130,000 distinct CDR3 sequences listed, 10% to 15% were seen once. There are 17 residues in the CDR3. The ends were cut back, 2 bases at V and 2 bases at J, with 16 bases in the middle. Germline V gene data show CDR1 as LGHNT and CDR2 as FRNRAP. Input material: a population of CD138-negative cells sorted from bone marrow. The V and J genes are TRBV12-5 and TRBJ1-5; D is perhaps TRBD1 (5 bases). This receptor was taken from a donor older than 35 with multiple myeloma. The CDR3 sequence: CASGLMFGASGNQPQHF. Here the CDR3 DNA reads TGTGCTAGTGGTTTGATGTTCGGGGCATCTGGCAATCAGCCCCAGCATTTT.